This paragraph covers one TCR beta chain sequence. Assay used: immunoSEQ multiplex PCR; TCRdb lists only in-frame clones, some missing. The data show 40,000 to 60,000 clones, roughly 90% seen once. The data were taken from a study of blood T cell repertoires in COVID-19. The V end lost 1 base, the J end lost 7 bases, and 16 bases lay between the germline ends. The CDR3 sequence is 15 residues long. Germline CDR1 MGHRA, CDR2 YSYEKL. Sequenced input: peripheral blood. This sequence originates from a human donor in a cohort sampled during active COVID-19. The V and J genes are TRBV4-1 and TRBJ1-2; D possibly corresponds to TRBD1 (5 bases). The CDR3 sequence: CASSQVWQGLTGYTF. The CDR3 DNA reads TGCGCCAGCAGCCAAGTTTGGCAGGGACTGACTGGCTACACCTTC.